Sequencing of this TCR beta chain was carried out in a study of fetal regulatory T cell absence and autoimmunity. CDR3 size: 13 residues. V shed 3 bases, J shed 2 bases, and the junction held 4 bases outside the gene matches. Germline V gene lookup returns CDR1 GTSNPN and CDR2 SVGIG (reference sequence). Measured with immunoSEQ multiplex PCR; TCRdb has only the in-frame clones, and not every one. The sample has 85,000 to 100,000 clones; approximately 75% are singletons. The material sequenced was pancreas tissue. The rearrangement joins TRBV30 to TRBJ2-7; 7 bases match TRBD2. This clonotype originated in a male donor with IPEX syndrome. The CDR3, as DNA: TGTGCCTGGAGGTGGGGGGGGGCCTACGAGCAGTACTTC. It specifies CAWRWGGAYEQYF.